This TCR beta chain was profiled in a study of response to subunit inactivated influenza vaccine. Overall study findings and caveats: The study's authors posited that every seasonal influenza vaccination enlists few new T cells.

Notes on this clonotype: The target antigen is unknown.

Trimming took 7 bases from V and 7 from J, leaving 17 bases between them. The CDR3 covers 14 residues. Via MiXCR, TCRdb re-called the RT-PCR reads, giving one row per CDR3 protein. Altogether about 650,000 distinct CDR3 sequences are present, 15% to 19% being singletons, with the ten largest covering around a tenth. The sample consisted of PBMCs from blood, taken 11 to 12 days after vaccination. The chain has TRBV12-3 or TRBV12-4 and TRBJ2-4; D gene unclear. This TCR was recovered from a man aged 45-60 years who received an inactivated influenza vaccine. CDR3 residues: CASTRSTRRNIQYF. The DNA for the CDR3 is TGTGCCAGCACCAGATCGACCAGGCGGAACATTCAGTACTTC.